A selection of T cell receptor beta chains follows, all from one sample in a study of T cell changes during pregnancy in multiple sclerosis. Sequencing was performed with immunoSEQ multiplex PCR; in TCRdb, only in-frame clones are kept and a portion is missing. This table has around 69,000 clones, around 90% appearing once. The sequences come from peripheral blood, collected in the third trimester of pregnancy. The source of these receptors is a female donor with multiple sclerosis, enrolled in a pregnancy study. Both conserved end residues are part of each CDR3. The order of the fields is CDR3 protein, V gene.

cdr3_aa: CALQRGTALWGEQFF; v_call: TRBV30
cdr3_aa: CASSLWYGDGYTF; v_call: TRBV27
cdr3_aa: CASRLDSLATNEKLFF; v_call: TRBV28
cdr3_aa: CASSYLSSYEQYF; v_call: TRBV5-8
cdr3_aa: CASSPTSGGVHEQYF; v_call: TRBV19
cdr3_aa: CASSLRTGGTEAFF; v_call: TRBV27
cdr3_aa: CASSTRNRGSNQPQHF; v_call: TRBV28
cdr3_aa: CSAKSYNEQFF; v_call: TRBV20-1
cdr3_aa: CASSLGTASNYGYTF; v_call: TRBV7-2
cdr3_aa: CASSSTGSFNEKLFF; v_call: TRBV6-1
cdr3_aa: CASSLSSSGNTEAFF; v_call: TRBV5-1
cdr3_aa: CASSWGFNYGYTF; v_call: TRBV7-2
cdr3_aa: CASSWGRDTEAFF; v_call: TRBV5-6
cdr3_aa: CASSIQGTDTQYF; v_call: TRBV5-1
cdr3_aa: CAWRGTVPYNSPLHF; v_call: TRBV30
cdr3_aa: CASSEGGAEQYF; v_call: TRBV10-2
cdr3_aa: CASSERVPGQAYEQYF; v_call: TRBV6-1
cdr3_aa: CASSENLGGTEAFF; v_call: TRBV10-2
cdr3_aa: CASSSVGGNTEAFF; v_call: TRBV7-9
cdr3_aa: CASSEAGGTDTQYF; v_call: TRBV6-4
cdr3_aa: CALTLQGMSGYTF; v_call: TRBV30
cdr3_aa: CSVETAASVGYTF; v_call: TRBV29-1
cdr3_aa: CASSFMDSRTDTQYF; v_call: TRBV6-6
cdr3_aa: CASTQGGALTDTQYF; v_call: TRBV9
cdr3_aa: CASSIGGDTEAFF; v_call: TRBV19
cdr3_aa: CASSYPTGTGVSYEQYF; v_call: TRBV7-2
cdr3_aa: CASSFRTMGNQPQHF; v_call: TRBV28
cdr3_aa: CASTGQGAAGVGFF; v_call: TRBV5-1
cdr3_aa: CASSLLGVNTEAFF; v_call: TRBV5-1
cdr3_aa: CSVWTGSGNTIYF; v_call: TRBV29-1
cdr3_aa: CASSHRTSYTGELFF; v_call: TRBV7-2
cdr3_aa: CASSLVSGGQGYTGELFF; v_call: TRBV7-9
cdr3_aa: CASSSMTSGVPTDTQYF; v_call: TRBV5-1
cdr3_aa: CASSLQMNTEAFF; v_call: TRBV19
cdr3_aa: CASRPTSGQETQYF; v_call: TRBV2
cdr3_aa: CASSPQGSNQPQHF; v_call: TRBV19
cdr3_aa: CASSLLSGGELFF; v_call: TRBV5-1
cdr3_aa: CASSRLAVTAARETQYF; v_call: TRBV2
cdr3_aa: CASSSIKLRGGGETQYF; v_call: TRBV5-5
cdr3_aa: CASSLASGGPLHF; v_call: TRBV5-6
cdr3_aa: CASLRDRATDTQYF; v_call: TRBV2
cdr3_aa: CASSPTPASTDTQYF; v_call: TRBV6-5
cdr3_aa: CASSFRAGGLTDTQYF; v_call: TRBV7-2
cdr3_aa: CASSQEWQNYGYTF; v_call: TRBV4-1
cdr3_aa: CASSIDRENTEAFF; v_call: TRBV19
cdr3_aa: CASRISGLGYTF; v_call: TRBV6-1